Listed below are T cell receptor beta chains from one sample, sequenced in a study of T cells in Graves' hyperthyroidism and ophthalmopathy. MiXCR was run by TCRdb on the multiplex PCR reads, yielding one entry per CDR3 protein. The sample includes fewer than 500,000 distinct CDR3 sequences, about 15% of them seen just once. Sequenced material: blood. The receptors come from a woman aged 25 to 39 with Graves' ophthalmopathy. Each CDR3 is given with its conserved first and last residue. D genes are given only for firm matches. Size is stated for part of the rows, as once, few or many counts, or as a class when the clone is expanded.

clone size,D gene,J gene,V gene,CDR3 protein,CDR3 DNA
many,NA,TRBJ2-1,TRBV7-3,CASNSGTYSYNEQFF,TGTGCCAGCAACTCCGGGACCTACTCCTACAATGAGCAGTTCTTC
NA,NA,TRBJ1-1,TRBV5-1,CASSLVEVTEAFF,TGCGCCAGCAGCTTGGTGGAGGTCACTGAAGCTTTCTTT
NA,TRBD1,TRBJ2-1,TRBV10-2,CASSIQGRWGYNEQFF,TGCGCCAGCAGTATACAGGGGCGGTGGGGCTACAATGAGCAGTTCTTC
NA,TRBD2,TRBJ2-5,TRBV13,CASSLILADQETQYF,TGTGCCAGCAGCTTAATACTAGCGGATCAAGAGACCCAGTACTTC
NA,NA,TRBJ1-5,TRBV29-1,CSVRYWWENSNQPQHF,TGCAGCGTTAGATATTGGTGGGAAAATAGCAATCAGCCCCAGCATTTT
many,NA,TRBJ2-3,TRBV4-1,CASSLTGQKEDTQYF,TGCGCCAGCAGCCTAACGGGACAAAAGGAAGATACGCAGTATTTT
many,TRBD2,TRBJ2-5,TRBV30,CAWSSGVVETQYF,TGTGCCTGGAGTAGCGGGGTGGTTGAGACCCAGTACTTC
many,NA,TRBJ1-2,TRBV11-2,CASRPAGQGANYGYTF,TGTGCCAGCAGACCCGCCGGGCAGGGAGCTAACTATGGCTACACCTTC
many,NA,TRBJ2-5,TRBV20-1,CSAIRLPPETQYF,TGCAGTGCTATTCGGCTACCCCCAGAGACCCAGTACTTC
many,NA,TRBJ2-5,TRBV11-3,CASSAAETQYF,TGTGCCAGCAGCGCCGCAGAGACCCAGTACTTC
many,TRBD1,TRBJ1-5,TRBV5-1,CASSLGGGQPNQPQHF,TGCGCCAGCAGCTTGGGGGGGGGACAGCCTAATCAGCCCCAGCATTTT
many,TRBD1,TRBJ2-7,TRBV4-1,CASSQDHGSGTGGYTYEQYF,TGCGCCAGCAGCCAAGACCACGGGTCCGGGACAGGGGGGTACACCTACGAGCAGTACTTC
many,NA,TRBJ2-2,TRBV7-2,CASRWPLSGELFF,TGTGCCAGCAGGTGGCCTTTATCCGGGGAGCTGTTTTTT
many,TRBD1,TRBJ1-1,TRBV12-3/TRBV12-4,CASRAGTGHTEAFF,TGTGCCAGCAGGGCCGGGACAGGACACACTGAAGCTTTCTTT
many,NA,TRBJ2-7,TRBV7-9,CASSLEFGQALHYEQYF,TGTGCCAGCAGCTTAGAGTTCGGCCAGGCGTTACACTACGAGCAGTACTTC
NA,NA,TRBJ1-5,TRBV19,CASSIVHSNQPQHF,TGTGCCAGTAGTATTGTGCATAGCAATCAGCCCCAGCATTTT
NA,NA,TRBJ2-7,TRBV2,CASIAGRGSYEQYF,TGTGCCAGCATCGCAGGTCGGGGCTCCTACGAGCAGTACTTC
NA,NA,TRBJ1-5,TRBV13,CASSQGVASNQPQHF,TGTGCCAGCAGCCAAGGAGTTGCGAGCAATCAGCCCCAGCATTTT
few,NA,TRBJ2-5,TRBV7-9,CASNPAGETQYF,TGTGCCAGCAACCCGGCGGGGGAGACCCAGTACTTC
few,NA,TRBJ2-5,TRBV5-1,CASSSPGQGGSQETQYF,TGCGCCAGCAGCTCCCCCGGTCAGGGAGGCTCCCAAGAGACCCAGTACTTC
many,NA,TRBJ1-5,TRBV7-9,CASSTTLTHQPQHF,TGTGCCAGCAGCACTACTCTGACACATCAGCCCCAGCATTTT
many,NA,TRBJ1-6,TRBV28,CASSFPEDNSPLHF,TGTGCCAGCAGTTTCCCCGAGGACAATTCACCCCTCCACTTT
many,NA,TRBJ2-7,TRBV20-1,CSARPRTTYEQYF,TGCAGTGCCCGACCCAGGACGACCTACGAGCAGTACTTC
few,NA,TRBJ1-4,TRBV6-1,CASSPWGGGNEKLFF,TGTGCCAGCAGCCCCTGGGGGGGAGGTAATGAAAAACTGTTTTTT
few,NA,TRBJ2-7,TRBV5-1,CASSLSGSEQYF,TGCGCCAGCAGCTTGTCCGGGTCCGAGCAGTACTTC
many,NA,TRBJ2-3,TRBV7-2,CASSSSGTDTQYF,TGTGCCAGCAGTTCCTCTGGGACAGATACGCAGTATTTT
many,NA,TRBJ2-1,TRBV13,CASSLAGGNYNEQFF,TGTGCCAGCAGCTTAGCTGGGGGTAACTACAATGAGCAGTTCTTC
many,NA,TRBJ2-3,TRBV2,CASQERVRGTDTQYF,TGTGCCAGCCAGGAGAGGGTGCGAGGCACAGATACGCAGTATTTT
few,NA,TRBJ1-1,TRBV19,CASSPRDWNTEAFF,TGTGCCAGTAGTCCCCGGGACTGGAACACTGAAGCTTTCTTT
many,NA,TRBJ1-6,TRBV20-1,CSASSGFQSRPLHF,TGCAGTGCTAGTTCCGGGTTTCAATCTAGGCCCCTCCACTTT
many,TRBD1,TRBJ1-5,TRBV11-2,CASSLGDRDPQPQHF,TGTGCCAGCAGCTTAGGGGACAGGGATCCTCAGCCCCAGCATTTT
many,NA,TRBJ2-7,TRBV28,CASRPFRGSYEQYF,TGTGCCAGCAGGCCGTTCCGGGGCTCCTACGAGCAGTACTTC
NA,TRBD2,TRBJ2-1,TRBV9,CASSVGGTTFGEQFF,TGTGCCAGCAGCGTAGGTGGGACTACATTCGGAGAGCAGTTCTTC
many,NA,TRBJ2-1,TRBV5-1,CASSLGQTSFGEQFF,TGCGCCAGCAGCTTGGGGCAGACCTCCTTCGGCGAGCAGTTCTTC
few,NA,TRBJ2-3,TRBV5-5,CASSWWGGADTQYF,TGTGCCAGCAGCTGGTGGGGGGGGGCGGATACGCAGTATTTT
NA,NA,TRBJ2-2,TRBV5-1,CASSFSGNTGELFF,TGCGCCAGCAGCTTTTCGGGGAACACCGGGGAGCTGTTTTTT
many,NA,TRBJ2-5,TRBV7-2,CASSLAPPGHLGETQYF,TGTGCCAGCAGCTTAGCGCCTCCGGGCCACCTAGGGGAGACCCAGTACTTC
many,TRBD1,TRBJ2-7,TRBV29-1,CSVKTQGNYEQYF,TGCAGCGTTAAAACACAGGGGAACTACGAGCAGTACTTC
many,NA,TRBJ1-6,TRBV28,CASSELGQDPRSPLHF,TGTGCCAGCAGCGAATTGGGGCAGGACCCGCGTTCACCCCTCCACTTT
many,NA,TRBJ1-1,TRBV2,CASRGGGALWTEAFF,TGTGCCAGCAGGGGTGGGGGGGCATTGTGGACTGAAGCTTTCTTT
NA,NA,TRBJ2-7,TRBV20-1,CSASTTGQYHEQYF,TGCAGTGCTAGTACGACCGGACAGTACCACGAGCAGTACTTC